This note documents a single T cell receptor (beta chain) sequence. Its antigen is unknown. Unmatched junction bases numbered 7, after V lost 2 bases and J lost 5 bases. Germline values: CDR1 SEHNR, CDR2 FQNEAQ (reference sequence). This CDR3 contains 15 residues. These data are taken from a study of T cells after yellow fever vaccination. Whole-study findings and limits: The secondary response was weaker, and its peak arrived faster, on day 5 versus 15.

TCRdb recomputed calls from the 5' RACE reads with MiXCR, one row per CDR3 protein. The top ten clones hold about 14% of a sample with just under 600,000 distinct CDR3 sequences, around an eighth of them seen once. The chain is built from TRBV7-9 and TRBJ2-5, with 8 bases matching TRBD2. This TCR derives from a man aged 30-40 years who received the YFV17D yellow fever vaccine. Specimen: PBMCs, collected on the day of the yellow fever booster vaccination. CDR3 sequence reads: CASSLRAGDGETQYF. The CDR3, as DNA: TGTGCCAGCAGCTTAAGAGCGGGAGACGGTGAGACCCAGTACTTC.